These T cell receptor beta chains were read from a single sample in a study of identical twins. Via MiXCR, TCRdb re-called the 5' RACE reads, giving one row per CDR3 protein. In the table there are roughly 500,000 distinct CDR3 sequences, 22% of which are singletons. This same sample was also taken into another study, of T cells expressing NK-cell markers.

Sample: CD4+ T cells sorted from blood. The receptors stem from a woman aged 18 to 35 in good health. Each CDR3 is given with its conserved first and last residue. The D gene is left open where the match is weak. Only part of the rows carry a size: once, few, many, or a class if the clone is expanded.

TRBD1,TRBV6-1,NA,TRBJ2-7,TGTGCCAGCAGCCCCTCGGGGGGACAGGGTCCTTACGAGCAGTACTTC,CASSPSGGQGPYEQYF
TRBD1,TRBV12-3/TRBV12-4,once,TRBJ1-5,TGTGCCAGCAGTGAAGGGGACAGGGCGGTGGGTCAGCCCCAGCATTTT,CASSEGDRAVGQPQHF
TRBD1,TRBV12-3/TRBV12-4,few,TRBJ1-1,TGTGCCACATCACAGGGGGCTGTCACTGAAGCTTTCTTT,CATSQGAVTEAFF
TRBD2,TRBV20-1,NA,TRBJ2-5,TGCAGTACTAGCGGGGGGGCTCGGGAGACCCAGTACTTC,CSTSGGARETQYF
TRBD2,TRBV7-6,NA,TRBJ2-7,TGTGCCAGCAGCTTAGGGGGACGGGGGGTAGGAGACGAGCAGTACTTC,CASSLGGRGVGDEQYF
NA,TRBV12-3/TRBV12-4,few,TRBJ1-2,TGTGCCAGCACCGGGGAGGGGTGGAACTATGGCTACACCTTC,CASTGEGWNYGYTF
NA,TRBV7-2,many,TRBJ2-5,TGTGCCAGCAGCTTAGTAGGACTACAACAAGAGACCCAGTACTTC,CASSLVGLQQETQYF
TRBD2,TRBV7-2,NA,TRBJ2-1,TGTGCCAGCAGCCCTAGCGGGTCTCTAATGGGAGAGCAGTTCTTC,CASSPSGSLMGEQFF
NA,TRBV5-1,NA,TRBJ2-5,TGCGCCAGCAGCTTTGGTTCCCGGGGTGAGACCCAGTACTTC,CASSFGSRGETQYF
NA,TRBV9,few,TRBJ2-1,TGTGCCAGCAGCGTAGAACCCCAGCGGCAGCAGTTCTTC,CASSVEPQRQQFF
NA,TRBV7-2,once,TRBJ2-1,TGTGCCAGCAGGCGTATACTAGGCGGCTACAATGAGCAGTTCTTC,CASRRILGGYNEQFF
NA,TRBV12-3/TRBV12-4,many,TRBJ2-1,TGTGCCAGCAACTTGGAGCTCGTTGGTGCGCAGTTCTTC,CASNLELVGAQFF
NA,TRBV21-1,NA,TRBJ2-1,TGTGCCAGCAGCAAAACGGTCGGGAGGGGGGGCAATGAGCAGTTCTTC,CASSKTVGRGGNEQFF
TRBD1,TRBV2,NA,TRBJ1-4,TGTGCCAGCAGAGCCGGGACAGGGAGAGGGGAAAAACTGTTTTTT,CASRAGTGRGEKLFF
TRBD2,TRBV11-3,NA,TRBJ2-1,TGTGCCAGCAGCTTAGAAAGCGGGGGGTTCTACAATGAGCAGTTCTTC,CASSLESGGFYNEQFF
TRBD2,TRBV29-1,NA,TRBJ2-5,TGCAGCAAGGGGACTAGCGGGAGGGCCCAGTACTTC,CSKGTSGRAQYF
NA,TRBV10-3,many,TRBJ2-5,TGTGCCATCAGTTCCGCGGAGACCCAGTACTTC,CAISSAETQYF
NA,TRBV10-3,few,TRBJ2-7,TGTGCCATCAGGGGAGGACAGGCCTACGAGCAGTACTTC,CAIRGGQAYEQYF
NA,TRBV6-1,many,TRBJ2-7,TGTGCCAGCACCCAGGGGGCTAGCGGGACCTACGAGCAGTACTTC,CASTQGASGTYEQYF
TRBD1,TRBV20-1,few,TRBJ2-1,TGCAGTGCTAGTAGGACAGGCTTCAATGAGCAGTTCTTC,CSASRTGFNEQFF
TRBD1,TRBV5-5,NA,TRBJ1-4,TGTGCCAGCAGCAGCCGGGACAGGGCGTGGGGCGGTTCAGAAAAACTGTTTTTT,CASSSRDRAWGGSEKLFF
TRBD2,TRBV27,NA,TRBJ2-7,TGTGCCAGCAGCCGTTCTGGCGGGAGGGACCCCTACGAGCAGTACTTC,CASSRSGGRDPYEQYF
TRBD1,TRBV10-2,NA,TRBJ1-5,TGCGCCAGCAGTGAGCTGGGACAGGGCAGGGGTTATCAGCCCCAGCATTTT,CASSELGQGRGYQPQHF
NA,TRBV20-1,NA,TRBJ2-4,TGCAGTGCTAGAGAACAACCAGCCAAAAACATTCAGTACTTC,CSAREQPAKNIQYF
NA,TRBV6-1,few,TRBJ2-3,TGTGCCAGCAGGACCGGGACGTACACAGATACGCAGTATTTT,CASRTGTYTDTQYF
TRBD1,TRBV5-6,NA,TRBJ2-2,TGTGCCAGCTCGACAGGGACCGGGGAGCTGTTTTTT,CASSTGTGELFF
NA,TRBV10-3,NA,TRBJ2-1,TGTGCCATCAGTGAGTTTAATGAGCAGTTCTTC,CAISEFNEQFF
NA,TRBV9,NA,TRBJ2-1,TGTGCCAGCAGCGCCCTAGCACATGAGCAGTTCTTC,CASSALAHEQFF
NA,TRBV19,NA,TRBJ2-1,TGTGCCAGTAGTATCGTCCGTTCGAGGGATGAGCAGTTCTTC,CASSIVRSRDEQFF
NA,TRBV6-5,few,TRBJ2-7,TGTGCCAGCAGTTACGATACGTATCGGGAGCAGTACTTC,CASSYDTYREQYF
NA,TRBV20-1,few,TRBJ2-7,TGCAGTCGGGGGTTGTACGAGCAGTACTTC,CSRGLYEQYF
TRBD2,TRBV5-1,few,TRBJ2-1,TGCGCCAGCAGCCTGCCCTGGCCTACTAGCGGGCGACCGGGGGATGAGCAGTTCTTC,CASSLPWPTSGRPGDEQFF
NA,TRBV6-5,NA,TRBJ1-5,TGTGCCAGCAGTTCCTACAGGGTTGGGCAGCCCCAGCATTTT,CASSSYRVGQPQHF
NA,TRBV29-1,few,TRBJ2-7,TGCAGCACGGGACGGAACGAGCAGTACTTC,CSTGRNEQYF
TRBD1,TRBV7-9,few,TRBJ1-5,TGTGCCAGCAGCGTCGGACAGGGGAGTATTCAGCCCCAGCATTTT,CASSVGQGSIQPQHF
NA,TRBV15,few,TRBJ2-5,TGTGCCACCAGCAGAGCTTTTGAAGAGGCCCAGTACTTC,CATSRAFEEAQYF
TRBD2,TRBV29-1,NA,TRBJ2-3,TGCAGCGTCTCGGGGACTAGCGGCCTTTATTCTAGCACAGATACGCAGTATTTT,CSVSGTSGLYSSTDTQYF
NA,TRBV20-1,NA,TRBJ2-3,TGCAGTGCTAATCTGGGGAGTACAGATACGCAGTATTTT,CSANLGSTDTQYF
TRBD2,TRBV5-6,few,TRBJ2-1,TGTGCCAGCAGGGAAGCGGGAGGGCCGAACAATGAGCAGTTCTTC,CASREAGGPNNEQFF
TRBD2,TRBV7-2,many,TRBJ2-3,TGTGCCAGCAGCTCCCGACTAGCGGGGGTGGGAGATACGCAGTATTTT,CASSSRLAGVGDTQYF
NA,TRBV9,few,TRBJ2-5,TGTGCCAGCAGTTGGCAAGGCGGGTATGAGACCCAGTACTTC,CASSWQGGYETQYF
NA,TRBV5-1,NA,TRBJ1-1,TGCGCCAGCAGCTTGGAGGGGGGGACGAACACTGAAGCTTTCTTT,CASSLEGGTNTEAFF
NA,TRBV7-2,many,TRBJ1-2,TGTGCCAGCAGCTTAGTAAGAGGCTACACCTTC,CASSLVRGYTF
TRBD2,TRBV10-3,few,TRBJ2-1,TGTGCCATCAGCCCCCCGGGACTAGAGGACAATGAGCAGTTCTTC,CAISPPGLEDNEQFF
NA,TRBV6-1,NA,TRBJ2-2,TGTGCCAGCAGAGGATCCGGGGCCTGGGCCGGGGAGCTGTTTTTT,CASRGSGAWAGELFF
TRBD2,TRBV7-8,NA,TRBJ2-5,TGTGCCAGCAGCTTAAAGGGGGAAAGCGGGAGGGCCGGGGAGACCCAGTACTTC,CASSLKGESGRAGETQYF
NA,TRBV3-1,NA,TRBJ2-1,TGTGCCAGCAGCCAAGATCGGAGGGTTGCCTACAATGAGCAGTTCTTC,CASSQDRRVAYNEQFF
NA,TRBV6-1,NA,TRBJ1-1,TGTGCCAGCACGGGGGCGGCAATGAACACTGAAGCTTTCTTT,CASTGAAMNTEAFF
NA,TRBV24-1,NA,TRBJ2-7,TGTGCCACCGACCTCCGGGCGAGAGGTCGCGAGCAGTACTTC,CATDLRARGREQYF
TRBD1,TRBV7-9,few,TRBJ1-1,TGTGCCAGCAGCTCCTCGACAGGGGGGGATAACACTGAAGCTTTCTTT,CASSSSTGGDNTEAFF
NA,TRBV12-3/TRBV12-4,NA,TRBJ2-7,TGTGCCAGCAGACATAGCTCCTACGAGCAGTACTTC,CASRHSSYEQYF
NA,TRBV25-1,NA,TRBJ2-3,TGTGCCAGCAGTCAAACGGGCTTCACAGATATGCAGTATTTT,CASSQTGFTDMQYF
NA,TRBV5-4,NA,TRBJ1-1,TGTGCCAGCAGCTTGGAATACCCGGGCACTGAAGCTTTCTTT,CASSLEYPGTEAFF
NA,TRBV7-9,NA,TRBJ2-3,TGTGCCAGCAGCGAGAAGGCAGGAAGCACAGATACGCAGTATTTT,CASSEKAGSTDTQYF
NA,TRBV5-1,many,TRBJ2-3,TGCGCCAGCAGCTTGGCGAGACTAACTACAGATACGCAGTATTTT,CASSLARLTTDTQYF
NA,TRBV20-1,many,TRBJ2-1,TGCAGTGCTAGTTTCCAGAGCTCCTACAATGAGCAGTTCTTC,CSASFQSSYNEQFF
NA,TRBV12-3/TRBV12-4,many,TRBJ2-3,TGTGCCAGCAGTAGGGACGGACGGAGCACAGATACGCAGTATTTT,CASSRDGRSTDTQYF
TRBD1,TRBV2,many,TRBJ1-5,TGTGCCAGCAGGGATACAGGGGGCTTACGGCCCCAGCATTTT,CASRDTGGLRPQHF